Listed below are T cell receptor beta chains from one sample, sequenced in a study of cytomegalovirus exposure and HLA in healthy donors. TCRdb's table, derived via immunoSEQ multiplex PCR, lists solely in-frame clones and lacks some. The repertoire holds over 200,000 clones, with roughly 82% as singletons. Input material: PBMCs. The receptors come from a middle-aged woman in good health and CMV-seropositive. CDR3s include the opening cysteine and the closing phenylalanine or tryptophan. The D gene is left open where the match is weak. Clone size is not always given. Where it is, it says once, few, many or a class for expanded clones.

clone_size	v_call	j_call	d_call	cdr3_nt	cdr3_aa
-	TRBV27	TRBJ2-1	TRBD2	TGTGCCAGCAGTTTAGGACTAGCGGGAGGTAAGGAGCAGTTCTTC	CASSLGLAGGKEQFF
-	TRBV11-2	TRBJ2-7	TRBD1	TGTGCCAGCAGCTTAGATGGGGGACAGTCCTACGAGCAGTACTTC	CASSLDGGQSYEQYF
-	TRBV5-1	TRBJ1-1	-	TGCGCCAGCAATAAAGGGGAGGTGAACACTGAAGCTTTCTTT	CASNKGEVNTEAFF
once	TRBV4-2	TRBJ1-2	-	TGTGCCAGCAGCCAAGATCCCCAGGGTAGGGGCTACACCTTC	CASSQDPQGRGYTF
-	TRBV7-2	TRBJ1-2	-	TGTGCCAGCAGCTCGTCCGACAGGAGATCCTACTATGGCTACACCTTC	CASSSSDRRSYYGYTF
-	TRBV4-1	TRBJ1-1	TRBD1	TGCGCCAGCAGCCTAGGACAGGGTGAAGCTTTCTTT	CASSLGQGEAFF
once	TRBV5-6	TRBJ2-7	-	TGTGCCAGCAGCTTGGAGAGAGGGTTAAACTACGAGCAGTACTTC	CASSLERGLNYEQYF
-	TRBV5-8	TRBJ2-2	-	TGTGCCAGCAGCCTCCTCACCGGGGAGCTGTTTTTT	CASSLLTGELFF
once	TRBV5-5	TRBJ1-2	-	TGTGCCAGCAGCTTTATATCGCGGCAGAGCTATGGCTACACCTTC	CASSFISRQSYGYTF
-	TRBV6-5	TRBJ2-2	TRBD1	TGTGCCAGCAGCGGGGACAGGGCTACCGGGGAGCTGTTTTTT	CASSGDRATGELFF
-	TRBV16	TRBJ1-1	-	TGTGCCAGCAGCCAATCAACACGGGAGAACACTGAAGCTTTCTTT	CASSQSTRENTEAFF
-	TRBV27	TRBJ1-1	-	TGTGCCAGCAGTCCCGCTTTTAAACGGACAGAGAACACTGAAGCTTTCTTT	CASSPAFKRTENTEAFF
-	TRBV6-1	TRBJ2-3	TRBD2	TGTGCCAGCAGTGACCAGCGGGGGATCACAGATACGCAGTATTTT	CASSDQRGITDTQYF
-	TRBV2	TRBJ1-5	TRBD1	TGTGCCAGCAGTGAAGCCCGAGGGGGCCAACAGCCCCAGCATTTT	CASSEARGGQQPQHF
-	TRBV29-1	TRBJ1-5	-	TGCAGCGTTATATATAGCAATCAGCCCCAGCATTTT	CSVIYSNQPQHF
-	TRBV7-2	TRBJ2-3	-	TGTGCCAGCACCGCGACTAGGGGAAGCACAGATACGCAGTATTTT	CASTATRGSTDTQYF
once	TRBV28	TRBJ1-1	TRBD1	TGTGCCAGCAGACCGGACAGGTTGAACACTGAAGCTTTCTTT	CASRPDRLNTEAFF
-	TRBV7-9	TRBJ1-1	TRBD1	TGTGCCAGCAGCTTTGGACAGGGGAGCCCTGAAGCTTTCTTT	CASSFGQGSPEAFF
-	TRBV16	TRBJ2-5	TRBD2	TGTGCCAGCAGCCAATGGCGGACTAGTACTGAGACCCAGTACTTC	CASSQWRTSTETQYF
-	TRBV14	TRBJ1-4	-	TGTGCCAGCAGCGCGACTCTTGGGGGGGGTGAAAAACTGTTTTTT	CASSATLGGGEKLFF
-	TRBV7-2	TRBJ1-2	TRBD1	TGTGCCAGCAGCTTAGGAGGGCAGGGGGCAGGGTATGGCTACACCTTC	CASSLGGQGAGYGYTF
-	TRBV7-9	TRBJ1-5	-	TGTGCCAGCAGCTTAGAGGCAGGGGATAGCAATCAGCCCCAGCATTTT	CASSLEAGDSNQPQHF
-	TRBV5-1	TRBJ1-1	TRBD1	TGCGCCAGCAGCTTCCGGGACAGGTCCACTGAAGCTTTCTTT	CASSFRDRSTEAFF
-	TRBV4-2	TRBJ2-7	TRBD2	TGTGCCAGCAGCCCGGGGGAGGGCTCCTACGAGCAGTACTTC	CASSPGEGSYEQYF
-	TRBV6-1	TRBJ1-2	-	TGTGCCAGCGGCAGGGACTATGGCTACACCTTC	CASGRDYGYTF
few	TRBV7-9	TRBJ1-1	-	TGTGCCAGCAGCTACTCTGGAGACTTTGAAGCTTTCTTT	CASSYSGDFEAFF